This T cell receptor (beta chain) was retrieved from a study of regulatory T cells in long-lasting Graves disease. This clonotype was recorded many times. Time point in this sample: newly diagnosed GD, antithyroid drugs for less than 3 months. The authors made the TCR library using RNA they extracted from PBMCs. Looked up from germline, CDR1 is SGHRS and CDR2 is YFSETQ. The trim removed 5 bases at V and 4 bases at J, leaving 5 bases unmatched. The CDR3 extends over 14 amino acids. The authors built TCR beta libraries using iRepertoire HTBI primers and Arm-PCR of CDR3 regions. TCRdb reprocessed the multiplex PCR reads via MiXCR and lists one record per CDR3 protein. This sample has some 250,000 distinct CDR3 sequences, with 20% to 25% found just once.

The sample was peripheral blood mononuclear cells (PBMCs), taken at new diagnosis, from a patient treated with antithyroid drugs. This receptor was identified in a female donor with Graves disease. The V call is TRBV5-1, the J call TRBJ2-1; TRBD2 aligns across 8 bases. This chain's CDR3 is CASRALAAYNEQFF. The CDR3 nucleotides are TGCGCCAGCAGAGCACTAGCGGCGTACAATGAGCAGTTCTTC.